The present T cell receptor beta chain was sequenced within a study of OX40 agonist ivuxolimab in advanced cancers. Across the study: The patients got ivuxolimab, which is an agonistic anti-OX40 (CD134) antibody. Averaging roughly 60 years in age, with a range of about 23 to 85, the cohort was 82.7% male.

Sequencing was performed with immunoSEQ multiplex PCR; in TCRdb, only in-frame clones are kept and a portion is missing. Here the sample spans about 98,000 clones, approximately 86% being singletons. The CDR3 consists of 12 residues. V gave up 8 bases and J gave up 7 bases, with 11 bases separating them. Germline V CDR1 and CDR2: MNHNS, SASEGT. About this clone itself: What it binds is unknown.

Study conclusions and caveats: Antigen specificity was not determined for the expanded peripheral T cells.

The rearrangement uses TRBV6-1 and TRBJ2-2; either TRBD1 or TRBD2 may fit D (5 bases each). The sequence came from an adult with an advanced solid tumor such as melanoma, head and neck, liver or kidney cancer. Sample: CD4+ or CD8+ T cells sorted from blood, taken in a trial of the OX40 agonist ivuxolimab. The CDR3 reads CASLGRIGELFF. The CDR3 DNA follows: TGTGCCAGCTTGGGACGAATCGGGGAGCTGTTTTTT.